Described below is a single TCR beta chain sequence and its context. The junction shows a germline mismatch at one end, possibly a read error. The data derive from a study of tumour-infiltrating T cells in Burkitt lymphoma. On the study more broadly: Productive clonality predicted overall and progression-free survival.

The CDR3 has 14 residues. Germline CDR1 is SGHRS and CDR2 is YFSETQ. The assay was immunoSEQ multiplex PCR, and TCRdb's table has in-frame clones only and misses some. Altogether some 15,000 clones are present, around four fifths being singletons, with the ten largest covering around 2%. The specimen sequenced was tumor tissue. This chain links TRBV5-1 with TRBJ2-5; 8 bases align to TRBD1. This sequence originates from a human donor with diffuse large B-cell lymphoma. The CDR3 DNA is TGCGTCAGCAGCCCAAGTTGGGACAGGGAGACCCAGTACTTC. This gives the protein CVSSPSWDRETQYF.